A selection of T cell receptor beta chains follows, all from one sample in a study of T cells after posttransplantation cyclophosphamide. TCRdb's table, derived via immunoSEQ multiplex PCR, lists solely in-frame clones and lacks some. The sample records thousands of clones, about 98% being singletons. The sequenced material came from naive CD8+ T cells sorted from PBMCs. These receptors came from a middle-aged man in good health, CMV-negative, and a related stem cell transplant donor. Both conserved end residues are part of each CDR3. The order of the fields is clone size, D gene, J gene, V gene, CDR3 DNA, CDR3 protein. A D gene is named only where the DNA matches it firmly. Some rows mark clone size as missing; the rest say once, few, many or name a class of expanded clone.

>.|.|TRBJ2-1|TRBV27
TGTGCCAGCAGTTTTGGCACATACAATGAGCAGTTCTTC
CASSFGTYNEQFF
>.|TRBD2|TRBJ2-5|TRBV9
TGTGCCAGCAGCGTAGAGGGCGGGGGGCCGGGAGAGACCCAGTACTTC
CASSVEGGGPGETQYF
>.|.|TRBJ1-2|TRBV7-8
TGTGCCAGCAGCTTGACATTGGGCACCTCCTCTAACTATGGCTACACCTTC
CASSLTLGTSSNYGYTF
>.|.|TRBJ2-1|TRBV7-9
TGTGCCAGCAGCTCTCGGGGCGGGACCGGATACAATGAGCAGTTCTTC
CASSSRGGTGYNEQFF
>.|TRBD2|TRBJ2-2|TRBV7-3
TGTGCCAGCAGCATTTACCCGACTAGCGGGGGGGCCTTCCCCGGGGAGCTGTTTTTT
CASSIYPTSGGAFPGELFF
>.|.|TRBJ2-5|TRBV27
TGTGCCAGCAGTTACGGACTACCCCAGCTGGAGACCCAGTACTTC
CASSYGLPQLETQYF
>once|TRBD2|TRBJ2-3|TRBV27
TGTGCCAGCAGTCACCGGGACTACCCCACAGATACGCAGTATTTT
CASSHRDYPTDTQYF
>.|TRBD2|TRBJ2-7|TRBV7-6
TGTGCCAGCAGCTCCGGGACTAGCGGGAACTTGTTCTACGAGCAGTACTTC
CASSSGTSGNLFYEQYF
>.|.|TRBJ2-7|TRBV6-1
TGTGCCAGCAGTGTCAGGGTCTCCTACGAGCAGTACTTC
CASSVRVSYEQYF
>.|.|TRBJ1-1|TRBV6-5
TGTGCCAGCAGTTACTCTACAGGGGAAGCTTTCTTT
CASSYSTGEAFF
>.|.|TRBJ2-1|TRBV6-6
TGTGCCAGCAGCCCCAACGGGGGTAGGTACAATGAGCAGTTCTTC
CASSPNGGRYNEQFF
>.|TRBD2|TRBJ2-1|TRBV11-3
TGTGCCAGCAGCTCTAGCGGGGTCTACAATGAGCAGTTCTTC
CASSSSGVYNEQFF
>.|.|TRBJ1-2|TRBV6-5
TGTGCCAGCAGTTTGGGGTTTAGCGGGGGACTTTATGGCTACACCTTC
CASSLGFSGGLYGYTF
>.|.|TRBJ2-3|TRBV7-2
TGTGCCAGCAGCTATCCGAGGGCGATAGGCACAGATACGCAGTATTTT
CASSYPRAIGTDTQYF
>once|TRBD2|TRBJ2-1|TRBV23-1
TGCGCCAGCCATACCGGGACTAGCGGGGGCTGGGGGTACAATGAGCAGTTCTTC
CASHTGTSGGWGYNEQFF
>.|.|TRBJ1-1|TRBV27
TGTGCCAGCATGACTGGGAACACTGAAGCTTTCTTT
CASMTGNTEAFF
>.|TRBD1|TRBJ2-7|TRBV14
TGTGCCAGCAGCCGGACAGGGGCGGCCTACGAGCAGTACTTC
CASSRTGAAYEQYF
>.|TRBD1|TRBJ2-7|TRBV10-3
TGTGCCATCGCACAGGGGATCTACGAGCAGTACTTC
CAIAQGIYEQYF
>.|TRBD1|TRBJ2-1|TRBV5-5
TGTGCCAGCAGCTCGGGACAGGTAACCTACAATGAGCAGTTCTTC
CASSSGQVTYNEQFF
>.|TRBD2|TRBJ2-1|TRBV19
TGTGCCAGTAGCCGGGGGGGATTGAATGAGCAGTTCTTC
CASSRGGLNEQFF
>.|TRBD1|TRBJ2-1|TRBV29-1
TGCAGCGTTGTGCCCCCGACAGGGGGGAATGAGCAGTTCTTC
CSVVPPTGGNEQFF
>.|TRBD2|TRBJ2-5|TRBV7-9
TGTGCCAGCAGCTGGACTAGCGGACAAGAGACCCAGTACTTC
CASSWTSGQETQYF
>.|TRBD2|TRBJ2-3|TRBV7-8
TGTGCCAGCAGCCTGAGACTAGCGGGAGTATTAGATACGCAGTATTTT
CASSLRLAGVLDTQYF
>.|TRBD1|TRBJ1-1|TRBV9
TGTGCCAGCAGCGTTACGGGACAGTATACTGAAGCTTTCTTT
CASSVTGQYTEAFF
>once|.|TRBJ2-4|TRBV2
TGTGCCAGCAGTGACGGGGACATTCAGTACTTC
CASSDGDIQYF
>.|TRBD2|TRBJ2-1|TRBV4-3
TGCGCCAGCAGCCACCCGGGACTAGCGGGTGAGCAGTTCTTC
CASSHPGLAGEQFF
>.|TRBD2|TRBJ2-7|TRBV9
TGTGCCAGCAGCACGGGGACTAGCGCCCACGAGCAGTACTTC
CASSTGTSAHEQYF
>.|.|TRBJ2-7|TRBV28
TGTGCCAGCAATCCTCACAGGGTGGGACCTACCTACGAGCAGTACTTC
CASNPHRVGPTYEQYF
>.|.|TRBJ2-7|TRBV7-3
TGTGCCAGCAGCTTAACCGGCGGCGGCTACGAGCAGTACTTC
CASSLTGGGYEQYF
>once|.|TRBJ1-1|TRBV4-1
TGCGCCAGCAGCCAACCCTCGTACACTCTCCCGGGAGCTTTCTTT
CASSQPSYTLPGAFF
>.|.|TRBJ2-6|TRBV6-5
TGTGCCAGCAGTTACCGGGGGACCGGGGCCAACGTCCTGACTTTC
CASSYRGTGANVLTF
>.|.|TRBJ2-7|TRBV7-2
TGTGCCAGCAGCCCCCACCGACAGCGAATCGAGCAGTACTTC
CASSPHRQRIEQYF
>.|TRBD1|TRBJ1-2|TRBV25-1
TGTGCCAGCAGTGATAGGGTCGGACAGGGGGAAATCTATGGCTACACCTTC
CASSDRVGQGEIYGYTF
>.|.|TRBJ1-1|TRBV29-1
TGCAGCGTTTTAGGAGGGACCTCTGACACTGAAGCTTTCTTT
CSVLGGTSDTEAFF
>.|TRBD2|TRBJ2-3|TRBV7-3
TGTGCCAGCAGCTCAAGCGGGGGTGGTGATACGCAGTATTTT
CASSSSGGGDTQYF
>.|.|TRBJ1-1|TRBV5-5
TGTGCCAGCAGCTTCATGAACACTGAAGCTTTCTTT
CASSFMNTEAFF
>.|.|TRBJ2-4|TRBV19
TGTGCCAGTAGTTCAGGACTCGTAGCCAAAAACATTCAGTACTTC
CASSSGLVAKNIQYF
>.|.|TRBJ1-1|TRBV7-9
TGTGCCAGCAGCTTAGTTGAGATCGGCACTGAAGCTTTCTTT
CASSLVEIGTEAFF
>.|TRBD2|TRBJ2-1|TRBV4-3
TGCGCCAGCAGTCACGGGACTAGCGGGATGAATGAGCAGTTCTTC
CASSHGTSGMNEQFF
>.|TRBD2|TRBJ2-7|TRBV9
TGTGCCAGCAGCGTAGGGGGACTAAACTCCGAGCAGTACTTC
CASSVGGLNSEQYF
>.|TRBD1|TRBJ2-7|TRBV19
TGTGCCAGTAGCCTGGGACAGTACCCACCCTACGAGCAGTACTTC
CASSLGQYPPYEQYF
>.|TRBD1|TRBJ2-7|TRBV19
TGTGCCAGTAGTATCGGACAGGGTGGTGCCTACGAGCAGTACTTC
CASSIGQGGAYEQYF
>.|.|TRBJ2-7|TRBV6-5
TGTGCCAGCAGTTACAATCCACAGGCCCCGATGGACGAGCAGTACTTC
CASSYNPQAPMDEQYF
>.|.|TRBJ1-1|TRBV19
TGTGCCAGTAGTATAGAGGACATGAACACTGAAGCTTTCTTT
CASSIEDMNTEAFF
>.|.|TRBJ2-7|TRBV19
TGTGCCAGTAGTGTGGACACGAGCTCCTACGAGCAGTACTTC
CASSVDTSSYEQYF
>.|TRBD1|TRBJ1-6|TRBV10-1
TGCGCCAGCAGGCAGGGCCCCGACAGGGGTCGTGATTCACCCCTCCACTTT
CASRQGPDRGRDSPLHF
>.|.|TRBJ2-3|TRBV2
TGTGCCAGCAGTGACATCGGACTCGGCACAGATACGCAGTATTTT
CASSDIGLGTDTQYF
>.|.|TRBJ2-2|TRBV6-6
TGTGCCAGCAGTTACTCGTTAGCGACCGGGGAGCTGTTTTTT
CASSYSLATGELFF
>.|TRBD1|TRBJ2-1|TRBV6-5
TGTGCCAGCAGCCGACGGACAGGGGGCGGGTATGAGCAGTTCTTC
CASSRRTGGGYEQFF
>once|.|TRBJ2-7|TRBV19
TGTGCCAGTAGTGCGGCTGCCCTTACCTACGAGCAGTACTTC
CASSAAALTYEQYF
>.|.|TRBJ2-3|TRBV4-1
TGCGCCAGCAGCCAAGATCCGTATCCCGGAGTGGCAGATACGCAGTATTTT
CASSQDPYPGVADTQYF
>.|TRBD2|TRBJ2-1|TRBV7-8
TGTGCCAGCAGCCCCTGGCGGGAGGGGAAGTACAATGAGCAGTTCTTC
CASSPWREGKYNEQFF
>.|.|TRBJ2-7|TRBV19
TGTGCCAGTAGTATTCGGGTCCCCGGAGAGCAGTACTTC
CASSIRVPGEQYF